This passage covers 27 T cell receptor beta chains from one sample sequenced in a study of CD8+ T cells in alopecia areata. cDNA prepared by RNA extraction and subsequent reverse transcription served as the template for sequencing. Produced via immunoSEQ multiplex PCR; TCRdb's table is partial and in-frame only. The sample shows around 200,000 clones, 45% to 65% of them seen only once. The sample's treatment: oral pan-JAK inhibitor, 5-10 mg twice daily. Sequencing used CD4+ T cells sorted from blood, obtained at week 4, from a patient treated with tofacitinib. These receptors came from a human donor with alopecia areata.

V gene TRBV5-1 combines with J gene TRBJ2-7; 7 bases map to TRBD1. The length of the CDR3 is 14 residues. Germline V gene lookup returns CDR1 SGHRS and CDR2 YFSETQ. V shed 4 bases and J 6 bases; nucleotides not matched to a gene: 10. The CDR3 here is CASSVDRAKVEQYF. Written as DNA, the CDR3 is TGCGCCAGCAGCGTAGACAGGGCTAAGGTCGAGCAGTACTTC.

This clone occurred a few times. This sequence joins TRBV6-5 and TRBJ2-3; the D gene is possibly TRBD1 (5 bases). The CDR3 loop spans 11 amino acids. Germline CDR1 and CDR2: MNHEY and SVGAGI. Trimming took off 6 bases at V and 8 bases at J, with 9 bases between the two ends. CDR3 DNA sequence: TGTGCCAGCAGCCCAGGGTTTACGCAGTATTTT. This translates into CASSPGFTQYF.

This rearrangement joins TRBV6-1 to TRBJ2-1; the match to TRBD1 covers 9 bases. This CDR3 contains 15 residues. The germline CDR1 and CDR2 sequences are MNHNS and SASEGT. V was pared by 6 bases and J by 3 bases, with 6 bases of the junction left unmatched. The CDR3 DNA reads TGTGCCAGCAGCTTAACAGGGGGCAACTACAATGAGCAGTTCTTC. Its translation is CASSLTGGNYNEQFF.

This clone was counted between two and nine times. The CDR3 region is CASSLGQGNTEAFF. CDR3 bases: TGTGCCAGCAGCTTAGGACAGGGGAACACTGAAGCTTTCTTT. This sequence joins TRBV7-9 and TRBJ1-1; TRBD1 agrees at 7 bases. V shed 1 base, J shed 1 base, and the junction held 0 bases outside the gene matches. Germline lookup yields CDR1 SEHNR and CDR2 FQNEAQ (reference sequence). The CDR3 is made up of 14 amino acids.

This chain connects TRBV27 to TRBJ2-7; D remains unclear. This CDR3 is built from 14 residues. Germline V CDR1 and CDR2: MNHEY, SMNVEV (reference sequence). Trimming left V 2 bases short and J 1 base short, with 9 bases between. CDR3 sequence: CASSLRPESYEQYF. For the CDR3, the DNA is TGTGCCAGCAGTTTACGTCCTGAATCCTACGAGCAGTACTTC.

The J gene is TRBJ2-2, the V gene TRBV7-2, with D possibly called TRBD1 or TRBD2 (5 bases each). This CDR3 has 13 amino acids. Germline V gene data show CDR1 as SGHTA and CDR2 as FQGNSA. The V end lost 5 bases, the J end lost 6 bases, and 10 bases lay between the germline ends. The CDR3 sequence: CASSRDVPGELFF. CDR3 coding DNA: TGTGCCAGCAGCCGGGACGTCCCCGGGGAGCTGTTTTTT.

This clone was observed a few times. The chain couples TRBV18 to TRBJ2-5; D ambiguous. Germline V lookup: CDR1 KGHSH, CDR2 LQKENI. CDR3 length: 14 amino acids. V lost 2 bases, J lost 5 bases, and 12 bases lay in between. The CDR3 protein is CASSPTIRDETQYF. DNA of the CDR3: TGTGCCAGCTCACCAACCATACGCGACGAGACCCAGTACTTC. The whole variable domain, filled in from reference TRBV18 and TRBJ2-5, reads NAGVMQNPRHLVRRRGQEARLRCSPMKGHSHVYWYRQLPEEGLKFMVYLQKENIIDESGMPKERFSAEFPKEGPSILRIQQVVRGDSAAYFCASSPTIRDETQYFGPGTRLLVL.

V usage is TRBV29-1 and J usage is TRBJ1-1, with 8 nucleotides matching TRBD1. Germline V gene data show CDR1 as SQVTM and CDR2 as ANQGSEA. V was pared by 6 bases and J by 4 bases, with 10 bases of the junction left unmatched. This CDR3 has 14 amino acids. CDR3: CSVLRGRGTTEAFF. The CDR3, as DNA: TGCAGCGTCCTCAGGGGGCGCGGGACCACTGAAGCTTTCTTT.

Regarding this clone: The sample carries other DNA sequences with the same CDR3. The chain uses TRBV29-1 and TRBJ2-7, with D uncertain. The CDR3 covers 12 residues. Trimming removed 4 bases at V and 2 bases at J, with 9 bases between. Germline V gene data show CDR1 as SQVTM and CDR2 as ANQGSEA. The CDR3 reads CSVVAGAYEQYF. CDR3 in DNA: TGCAGCGTTGTAGCCGGAGCCTACGAGCAGTACTTC.

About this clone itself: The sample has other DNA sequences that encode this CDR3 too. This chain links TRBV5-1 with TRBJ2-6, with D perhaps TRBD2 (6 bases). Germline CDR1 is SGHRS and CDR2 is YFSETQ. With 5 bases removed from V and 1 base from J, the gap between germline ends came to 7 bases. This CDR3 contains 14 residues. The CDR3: CASSGGSGANVLTF. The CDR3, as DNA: TGCGCCAGCAGTGGAGGGTCTGGGGCCAACGTCCTGACTTTC.

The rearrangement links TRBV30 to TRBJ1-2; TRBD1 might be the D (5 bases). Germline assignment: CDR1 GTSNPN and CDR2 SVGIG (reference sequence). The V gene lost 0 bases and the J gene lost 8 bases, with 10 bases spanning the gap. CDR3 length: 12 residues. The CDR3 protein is CAWSVQDGGYTF. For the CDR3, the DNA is TGTGCCTGGAGTGTACAGGACGGCGGCTACACCTTC. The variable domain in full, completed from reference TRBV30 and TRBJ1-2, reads SQTIHQWPATLVQPVGSPLSLECTVEGTSNPNLYWYRQAAGRGLQLLFYSVGIGQISSEVPQNLSASRPQDRQFILSSKKLLLSDSGFYLCAWSVQDGGYTFGSGTRLTVV.

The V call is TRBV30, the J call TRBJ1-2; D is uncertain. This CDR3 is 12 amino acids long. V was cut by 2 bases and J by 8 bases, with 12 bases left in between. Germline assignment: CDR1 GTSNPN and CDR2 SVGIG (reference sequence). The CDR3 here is CAWSPGPVGYTF. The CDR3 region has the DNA TGTGCCTGGAGTCCCGGGCCCGTGGGCTACACCTTC.

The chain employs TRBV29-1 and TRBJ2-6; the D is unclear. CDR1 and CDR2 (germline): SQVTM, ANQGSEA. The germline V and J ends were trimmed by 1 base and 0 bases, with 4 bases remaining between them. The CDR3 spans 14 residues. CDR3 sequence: CSVEGTSGANVLTF. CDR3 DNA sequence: TGCAGCGTTGAAGGTACCTCTGGGGCCAACGTCCTGACTTTC. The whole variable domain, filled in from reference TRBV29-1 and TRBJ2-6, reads SAVISQKPSRDICQRGTSLTIQCQVDSQVTMMFWYRQQPGQSLTLIATANQGSEATYESGFVIDKFPISRPNLTFSTLTVSNMSPEDSSIYLCSVEGTSGANVLTFGAGSRLTVL.

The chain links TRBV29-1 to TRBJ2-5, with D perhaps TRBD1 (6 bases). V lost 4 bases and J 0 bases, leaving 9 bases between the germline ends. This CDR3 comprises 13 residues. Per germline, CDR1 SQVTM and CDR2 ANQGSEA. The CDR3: CSVARDNQETQYF. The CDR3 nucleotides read TGCAGCGTTGCCCGGGACAACCAAGAGACCCAGTACTTC. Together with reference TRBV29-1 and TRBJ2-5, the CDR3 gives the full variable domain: SAVISQKPSRDICQRGTSLTIQCQVDSQVTMMFWYRQQPGQSLTLIATANQGSEATYESGFVIDKFPISRPNLTFSTLTVSNMSPEDSSIYLCSVARDNQETQYFGPGTRLLVL.

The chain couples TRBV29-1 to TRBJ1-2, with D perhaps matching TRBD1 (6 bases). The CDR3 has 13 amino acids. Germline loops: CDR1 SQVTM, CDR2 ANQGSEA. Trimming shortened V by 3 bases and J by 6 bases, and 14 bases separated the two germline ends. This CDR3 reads CSVDQGLGDGYTF. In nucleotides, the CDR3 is TGCAGCGTTGATCAGGGGCTCGGCGATGGCTACACCTTC.

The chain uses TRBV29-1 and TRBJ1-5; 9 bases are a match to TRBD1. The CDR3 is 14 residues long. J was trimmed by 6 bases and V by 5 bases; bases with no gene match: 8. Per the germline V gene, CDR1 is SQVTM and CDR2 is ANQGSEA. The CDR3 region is CSVKTGGSGQPQHF. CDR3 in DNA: TGCAGCGTTAAAACAGGGGGCTCGGGTCAGCCCCAGCATTTT.

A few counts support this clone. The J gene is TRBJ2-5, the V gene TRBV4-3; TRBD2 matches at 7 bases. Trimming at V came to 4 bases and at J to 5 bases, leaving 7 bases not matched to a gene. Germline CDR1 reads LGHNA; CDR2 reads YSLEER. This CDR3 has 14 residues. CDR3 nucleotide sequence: TGCGCCAGCAGCCGATCTAGCGGAGGGGAGACCCAGTACTTC. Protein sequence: CASSRSSGGETQYF.

Written as DNA, the CDR3 is TGTGCCAGCAGTCCTAATGCCGTGGGCTACACCTTC. This encodes CASSPNAVGYTF. This rearrangement joins TRBV28 to TRBJ1-2; D unclear. Germline V gene data show CDR1 as MDHEN and CDR2 as SYDVKM. The CDR3 has 12 residues. V lost 5 bases and J 8 bases, leaving 12 bases between the germline ends.

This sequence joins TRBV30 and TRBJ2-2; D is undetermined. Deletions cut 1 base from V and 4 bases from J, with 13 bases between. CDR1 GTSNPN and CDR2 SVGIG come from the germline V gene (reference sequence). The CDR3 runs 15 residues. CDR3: CAWSASRVGTGELFF. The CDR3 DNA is TGTGCCTGGAGTGCCAGCCGAGTCGGCACCGGGGAGCTGTTTTTT.

The CDR3 loop is CASSVVQSIDEQFF. The CDR3, as DNA: TGTGCCAGCAGCGTAGTTCAGAGCATAGATGAGCAGTTCTTC. This chain links TRBV9 with TRBJ2-1; the D is unclear. Trimming stripped 0 bases from V and 8 bases from J, with 12 bases between. The CDR3 consists of 14 residues. Looked up from germline, CDR1 is SGDLS and CDR2 is YYNGEE.

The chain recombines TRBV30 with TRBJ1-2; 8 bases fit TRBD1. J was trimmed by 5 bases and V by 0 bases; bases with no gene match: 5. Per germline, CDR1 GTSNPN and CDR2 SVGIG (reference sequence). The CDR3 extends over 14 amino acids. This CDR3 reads CAWSVAGGKYGYTF. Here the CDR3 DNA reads TGTGCCTGGAGTGTCGCAGGGGGCAAATATGGCTACACCTTC. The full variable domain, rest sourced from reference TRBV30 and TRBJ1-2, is SQTIHQWPATLVQPVGSPLSLECTVEGTSNPNLYWYRQAAGRGLQLLFYSVGIGQISSEVPQNLSASRPQDRQFILSSKKLLLSDSGFYLCAWSVAGGKYGYTFGSGTRLTVV.

This CDR3 reads CASSQAPGGYGYTF. The CDR3 DNA reads TGCGCCAGCAGCCAAGCCCCAGGGGGCTATGGCTACACCTTC. The rearrangement uses TRBV4-1 and TRBJ1-2; 7 bases are a match to TRBD1. CDR1 and CDR2 (germline): MGHRA, YSYEKL. The V gene end was trimmed by 1 base and the J gene end by 4 bases; junction bases not matched to a gene: 3. This CDR3 is 14 amino acids long.

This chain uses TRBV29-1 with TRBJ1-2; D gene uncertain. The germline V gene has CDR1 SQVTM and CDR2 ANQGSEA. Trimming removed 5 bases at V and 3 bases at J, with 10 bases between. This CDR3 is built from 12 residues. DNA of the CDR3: TGCAGCGTTACCAGGCGGGACTATGGCTACACCTTC. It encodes CSVTRRDYGYTF.

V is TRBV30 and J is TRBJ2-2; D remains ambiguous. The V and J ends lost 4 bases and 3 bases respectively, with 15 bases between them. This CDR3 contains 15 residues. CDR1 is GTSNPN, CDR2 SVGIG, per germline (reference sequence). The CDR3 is CAWNGNRADTGELFF. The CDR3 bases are TGTGCCTGGAATGGTAATAGGGCTGACACCGGGGAGCTGTTTTTT.

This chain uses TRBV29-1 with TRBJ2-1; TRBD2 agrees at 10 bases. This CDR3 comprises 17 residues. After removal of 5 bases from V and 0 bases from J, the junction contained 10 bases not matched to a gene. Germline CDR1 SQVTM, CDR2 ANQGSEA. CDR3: CSVSRSGGDRSYNEQFF. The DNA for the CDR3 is TGCAGCGTTTCGAGGAGCGGGGGGGATCGCTCCTACAATGAGCAGTTCTTC.

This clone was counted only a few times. CDR3 sequence reads: CSVGRLAGEEQYF. The DNA for the CDR3 is TGCAGCGTTGGACGACTAGCGGGAGAAGAGCAGTACTTC. The rearrangement uses TRBV29-1 and TRBJ2-7, with 12 nucleotides matching TRBD2. Trimming at V came to 4 bases and at J to 7 bases, leaving 5 bases not matched to a gene. This CDR3 spans 13 amino acids. The V gene's germline CDR1 is SQVTM and CDR2 ANQGSEA.

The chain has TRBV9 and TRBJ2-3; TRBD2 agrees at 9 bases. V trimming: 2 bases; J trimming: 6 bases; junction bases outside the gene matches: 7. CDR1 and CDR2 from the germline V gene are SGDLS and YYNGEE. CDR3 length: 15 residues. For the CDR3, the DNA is TGTGCCAGCAGCGTTATAGCGGGAGAATGGGATACGCAGTATTTT. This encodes CASSVIAGEWDTQYF.